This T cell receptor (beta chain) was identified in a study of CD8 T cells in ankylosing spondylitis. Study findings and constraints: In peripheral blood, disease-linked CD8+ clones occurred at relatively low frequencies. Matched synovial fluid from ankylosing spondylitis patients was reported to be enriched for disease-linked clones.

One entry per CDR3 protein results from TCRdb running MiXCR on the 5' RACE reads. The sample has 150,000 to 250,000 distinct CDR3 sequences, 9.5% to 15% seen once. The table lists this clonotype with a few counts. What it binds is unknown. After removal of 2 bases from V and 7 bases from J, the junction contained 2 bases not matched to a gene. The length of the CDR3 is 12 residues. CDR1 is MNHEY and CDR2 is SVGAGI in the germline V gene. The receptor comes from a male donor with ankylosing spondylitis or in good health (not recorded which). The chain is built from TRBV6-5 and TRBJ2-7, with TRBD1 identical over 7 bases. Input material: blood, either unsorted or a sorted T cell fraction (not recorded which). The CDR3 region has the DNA TGTGCCAGCAGTTACGGCAGGGGGGAGCAGTACTTC. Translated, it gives CASSYGRGEQYF.